A single sample is the source of the 29 T cell receptor beta chains below, sequenced in a study of shared clonotypes between healthy human individuals. The table came from immunoSEQ multiplex PCR; TCRdb's copy has only in-frame clones and leaves some out. The sample shows about 2.4 million clones, 93% of them seen only once. What was sequenced was naive CD4+ T cells from PBMCs. The subset denotes: CD45RA+ positively selected. All receptors derive from a man younger than 35 in good health. Some clones in this sample may be carry-over from other donors' samples.

This chain connects TRBV19 to TRBJ2-3; D may correspond to TRBD1 or TRBD2 (6 bases each). V lost 3 bases to trimming and J lost 5 bases, with 9 bases between them. Germline lookup yields CDR1 LNHDA and CDR2 SQIVND (reference sequence). The CDR3 has 13 residues. The DNA of the CDR3 is TGTGCCAGTAGTATTAAGGGGGGAGATACGCAGTATTTT. This gives the protein CASSIKGGDTQYF.

The J gene is TRBJ2-1, the V gene TRBV28; 7 nucleotides align to TRBD1. Per germline, CDR1 MDHEN and CDR2 SYDVKM. Losses at the gene ends were 5 bases for V and 4 bases for J; bases not matched to a gene: 5. The CDR3 contains 14 residues. The CDR3 here is CASSPGTAYNEQFF. The CDR3, as DNA: TGTGCCAGCAGTCCAGGGACAGCATACAATGAGCAGTTCTTC.

The rearrangement joins TRBV4-1 to TRBJ2-3, with TRBD2 matching over 8 bases. This CDR3 has 15 amino acids. The V and J ends lost 6 bases and 5 bases, in that order; junction bases with no gene match: 10. Germline V CDR1 and CDR2: MGHRA, YSYEKL. The DNA for the CDR3 is TGCGCCAGCAGAGGCAGCGGGGGCTGGGGAGATACGCAGTATTTT. Translated: CASRGSGGWGDTQYF.

V is TRBV11-2 and J is TRBJ2-1; no firm D call. This CDR3 is 15 amino acids long. V shed 5 bases and J shed 8 bases, with 19 bases lying between them. CDR1 is SGHAT and CDR2 is FQNNGV in the germline V gene. The CDR3: CASSVLGQPADEQFF. The CDR3 DNA follows: TGTGCCAGCAGCGTCCTTGGGCAGCCTGCGGATGAGCAGTTCTTC. Full variable domain (missing parts from reference TRBV11-2 and TRBJ2-1): EAGVAQSPRYKIIEKRQSVAFWCNPISGHATLYWYQQILGQGPKLLIQFQNNGVVDDSQLPKDRFSAERLKGVDSTLKIQPAKLEDSAVYLCASSVLGQPADEQFFGPGTRLTVL.

V gene TRBV5-4 combines with J gene TRBJ2-1; TRBD2 agrees at 14 bases. The CDR3 is made up of 17 amino acids. Germline CDR1 SGHNT, CDR2 YYREEE (reference sequence). The V and J ends lost 3 bases and 7 bases, in that order; junction bases with no gene match: 9. CDR3 bases: TGTGCCAGCAGCTCGGGACTAGCGGGAGCAGCCTCGAATGAGCAGTTCTTC. Protein: CASSSGLAGAASNEQFF.

The CDR3 bases are TGTGCCAGCAGCTCCGGACAGACAACCTCTAATGAAAAACTGTTTTTT. Translation gives CASSSGQTTSNEKLFF. The rearrangement uses TRBV7-9 and TRBJ1-4; possible D gene TRBD1, 6 bases. The V gene lost 4 bases and the J gene lost 3 bases, with 15 bases spanning the gap. CDR3 length: 16 amino acids. Germline CDR1 is SEHNR and CDR2 is FQNEAQ (reference sequence).

This clone came up once. This chain uses TRBV10-1 with TRBJ2-3; no clear D. Germline CDR1 and CDR2: WNHNN and SYGVQD (reference sequence). This CDR3 comprises 11 residues. V lost 5 bases, J lost 6 bases, and 6 bases lay in between. The CDR3, as DNA: TGCGCCAGCAGTTTCGCGGATACGCAGTATTTT. Its protein is CASSFADTQYF.

The V and J genes are TRBV9 and TRBJ2-3; D uncertain. CDR1 SGDLS and CDR2 YYNGEE come from the germline V gene. V dropped 0 bases and J dropped 2 bases, with 7 bases sitting between them. The CDR3 spans 14 residues. The CDR3 is CASSVVPVTDTQYF. The CDR3, as DNA: TGTGCCAGCAGCGTAGTTCCCGTCACAGATACGCAGTATTTT.

V gene TRBV7-8 combines with J gene TRBJ1-2; 7 bases align to TRBD1. Losses at the gene ends were 0 bases for V and 5 bases for J; bases not matched to a gene: 9. CDR1 is SGHVS, CDR2 FQNEAQ, per germline. The CDR3 is 16 residues long. CDR3 coding DNA: TGTGCCAGCAGCTTAGCGGGGGCAGGGGGGACTTATGGCTACACCTTC. This encodes CASSLAGAGGTYGYTF.

This chain links TRBV7-2 with TRBJ1-1; 10 bases fit TRBD1. The trim removed 4 bases at V and 6 bases at J, leaving 5 bases unmatched. Per the germline V gene, CDR1 is SGHTA and CDR2 is FQGNSA. This CDR3 spans 14 amino acids. CDR3 nucleotide sequence: TGTGCCAGCAGCTCCGGACAGGGGGTCTCTGAAGCTTTCTTT. Translation: CASSSGQGVSEAFF.

This clone was recorded once. The CDR3, as DNA: TGCAGCGTTGAAGATCCCCGGGGGAGGGAGACCCAGTACTTC. Amino acids: CSVEDPRGRETQYF. The V gene is TRBV29-1, the J gene TRBJ2-5, with D perhaps matching TRBD2 (6 bases). The CDR3 consists of 14 residues. CDR1 and CDR2 (germline): SQVTM, ANQGSEA. The V gene lost 0 bases and the J gene lost 5 bases, with 13 bases spanning the gap.

Note on this clone: The same CDR3 is also encoded by other DNA sequences in this sample. The V call is TRBV28, the J call TRBJ1-2; unclear D gene. The CDR3 is 12 residues long. Trimming took 3 bases from V and 4 from J, leaving 6 bases between them. Germline-derived CDR1 and CDR2 are MDHEN and SYDVKM. The DNA for the CDR3 is TGTGCCAGCAGTTTGGCCAGCTATGGCTACACCTTC. It yields the protein CASSLASYGYTF.

The chain recombines TRBV5-4 with TRBJ2-7; 9 bases fit TRBD1. The V and J ends lost 3 bases and 5 bases, in that order; junction bases with no gene match: 6. The CDR3 is 14 residues long. Per the germline V gene, CDR1 is SGHNT and CDR2 is YYREEE (reference sequence). The CDR3, as DNA: TGTGCCAGCAGCTGGGGACAGGGTTGGGACGAGCAGTACTTC. It yields the protein CASSWGQGWDEQYF. The whole variable domain, remainder taken from reference TRBV5-4 and TRBJ2-7, is ETGVTQSPTHLIKTRGQQVTLRCSSQSGHNTVSWYQQALGQGPQFIFQYYREEENGRGNFPPRFSGLQFPNYSSELNVNALELDDSALYLCASSWGQGWDEQYFGPGTRLTVT.

The sample holds one count of this clone. This chain links TRBV28 with TRBJ2-6; D might be TRBD1 (5 bases). V was pared by 6 bases and J by 4 bases, with 10 bases between. Germline values: CDR1 MDHEN, CDR2 SYDVKM. This CDR3 spans 14 amino acids. This CDR3 is CASRLGAGANVLTF. CDR3 DNA sequence: TGTGCCAGCAGATTAGGGGCCGGGGCCAACGTCCTGACTTTC.

V gene TRBV5-4 combines with J gene TRBJ2-2; D unclear. CDR1 and CDR2 from the germline V gene are SGHNT and YYREEE (reference sequence). Between the trimmed V and J ends, which lost 1 base and 2 bases, there was a span of 18 bases. The CDR3 is 18 residues long. The CDR3 is CASSLYIIPAANTGELFF. The DNA for the CDR3 is TGTGCCAGCAGCTTGTACATCATCCCCGCCGCCAACACCGGGGAGCTGTTTTTT.

This chain joins TRBV30 and TRBJ1-1; tentatively, D is TRBD1 (6 bases). There are 16 residues in the CDR3. The V and J ends lost 8 bases and 0 bases respectively, with 22 bases between them. Germline CDR1 reads GTSNPN; CDR2 reads SVGIG (reference sequence). CDR3 coding DNA: TGTGCCCGGGAATTTGGCGCAGGGGTGTTGAACACTGAAGCTTTCTTT. Protein product: CAREFGAGVLNTEAFF.

The rearrangement links TRBV27 to TRBJ1-4, with a possible D match to TRBD1 (6 bases). Germline loops: CDR1 MNHEY, CDR2 SMNVEV (reference sequence). V lost 3 bases, J lost 5 bases, and 10 bases lay in between. This CDR3 is built from 14 residues. The DNA for the CDR3 is TGTGCCAGCAGTTTTTACCAGGGGAATGAAAAACTGTTTTTT. This gives the protein CASSFYQGNEKLFF.

To note about this clone: This specimen includes other DNA sequences encoding the same CDR3. This chain uses TRBV6-1 with TRBJ1-2; D gene ambiguous. This CDR3 contains 13 residues. Looked up from germline, CDR1 is MNHNS and CDR2 is SASEGT. Trimming removed 2 bases from V and 1 base from J, with 5 bases in between. CDR3 DNA: TGTGCCAGCAGTGAAAGGGATAACTATGGCTACACCTTC. Its translation: CASSERDNYGYTF.

The genes are TRBV18 and TRBJ2-7; D gene unclear. This CDR3 contains 14 residues. Trimming left V 3 bases short and J 3 bases short, with 12 bases between. CDR1 is KGHSH, CDR2 LQKENI, per germline. This chain's CDR3 is CASSPPVTLYEQYF. The CDR3, as DNA: TGTGCCAGCTCACCTCCGGTTACCCTCTACGAGCAGTACTTC.

In this sample, this clone turned up a few times. V and J are TRBV28 and TRBJ1-2; D remains ambiguous. There are 13 residues in the CDR3. Germline lookup yields CDR1 MDHEN and CDR2 SYDVKM. V dropped 1 base and J dropped 6 bases, with 9 bases sitting between them. CDR3 nucleotides: TGTGCCAGCAGTTTATTTTCTGCAGATGGCTACACCTTC. It encodes CASSLFSADGYTF.

The chain links TRBV5-1 to TRBJ2-3; TRBD2 matches at 15 bases. V lost 4 bases, J lost 4 bases, and 7 bases stayed unmatched. The germline V gene has CDR1 SGHRS and CDR2 YFSETQ. This CDR3 region has 17 residues. The CDR3 here is CASSLIGLAGGADTQYF. DNA of the CDR3: TGCGCCAGCAGCCTAATCGGACTAGCGGGAGGGGCAGATACGCAGTATTTT. The full variable domain, rest sourced from reference TRBV5-1 and TRBJ2-3, is KAGVTQTPRYLIKTRGQQVTLSCSPISGHRSVSWYQQTPGQGLQFLFEYFSETQRNKGNFPGRFSGRQFSNSRSEMNVSTLELGDSALYLCASSLIGLAGGADTQYFGPGTRLTVL.

The genes are TRBV11-3 and TRBJ2-6; 9 positions match TRBD1. Per the germline V gene, CDR1 is SGHNT and CDR2 is YENEEA. The length of the CDR3 is 18 residues. V gave up 5 bases and J gave up 0 bases; unmatched junction bases: 8. CDR3 nucleotide sequence: TGTGCCAGCAGCCCGGGCCCGGACAGGGGCTCTGGGGCCAACGTCCTGACTTTC. Its translation: CASSPGPDRGSGANVLTF.

As to this clone: The sample contains more than one DNA sequence encoding this CDR3. The chain uses TRBV4-1 and TRBJ1-4; D may be TRBD1 (6 bases). The germline CDR1 and CDR2 sequences are MGHRA and YSYEKL. V dropped 1 base and J dropped 4 bases, with 10 bases sitting between them. The CDR3 sequence is 15 residues long. The CDR3 DNA is TGCGCCAGCAGCCAAGTCGGCAGGGGTAATGAAAAACTGTTTTTT. As protein: CASSQVGRGNEKLFF.

The rearrangement uses TRBV5-1 and TRBJ1-1; 8 nucleotides match TRBD1. With V trimmed by 0 bases and J by 6 bases, 19 bases remained unmatched. CDR3 size: 19 residues. Germline loops: CDR1 SGHRS, CDR2 YFSETQ. The CDR3 reads CASSLAGQALTSGQAEAFF. CDR3 DNA sequence: TGCGCCAGCAGCTTGGCCGGTCAGGCCTTAACCTCGGGACAGGCTGAAGCTTTCTTT. Full variable domain (missing parts from reference TRBV5-1 and TRBJ1-1): KAGVTQTPRYLIKTRGQQVTLSCSPISGHRSVSWYQQTPGQGLQFLFEYFSETQRNKGNFPGRFSGRQFSNSRSEMNVSTLELGDSALYLCASSLAGQALTSGQAEAFFGQGTRLTVV.

The V gene is TRBV6-1, the J gene TRBJ1-5, with D perhaps TRBD1 (5 bases). Trimming removed 1 base from V and 7 bases from J, with 11 bases in between. The CDR3 has 14 residues. CDR1 is MNHNS and CDR2 is SASEGT in the germline V gene. The DNA for the CDR3 is TGTGCCAGCAGTGAAGGAGGGGTTAGGCAGCCCCAGCATTTT. It codes for CASSEGGVRQPQHF.

The rearrangement uses TRBV5-1 and TRBJ2-7; a possible D gene is TRBD2 (6 bases). Trimming shortened V by 3 bases and J by 1 base, and 23 bases separated the two germline ends. CDR1 is SGHRS and CDR2 is YFSETQ in the germline V gene. The CDR3 sequence is 18 residues long. The DNA of the CDR3 is TGCGCCAGCAGCTCCAACCCCGGGGCAGGGACTTATTCCTACGAGCAGTACTTC. Protein: CASSSNPGAGTYSYEQYF.

The rearrangement uses TRBV9 and TRBJ2-1; D not resolved. This CDR3 region has 13 residues. Germline-derived CDR1 and CDR2 are SGDLS and YYNGEE. V lost 1 base, J lost 9 bases, and 11 bases lay in between. The CDR3 region has the DNA TGTGCCAGCAGCGTATATGAGTTCGGTGAGCAGTTCTTC. It is translated as CASSVYEFGEQFF.

The chain employs TRBV2 and TRBJ1-2; TRBD1 matches 7 bases. Germline V gene lookup returns CDR1 SNHLY and CDR2 FYNNEI. This CDR3 contains 13 residues. The trim removed 10 bases at V and 8 bases at J, leaving 13 bases unmatched. The CDR3 sequence: CATMDRRIWGYTF. The DNA of the CDR3 is TGTGCCACGATGGACAGGAGGATCTGGGGCTACACCTTC.

The gene calls are TRBV27 and TRBJ2-6; no firm D call. V shed 5 bases and J shed 4 bases, with 15 bases lying between them. CDR1 is MNHEY, CDR2 SMNVEV, per germline (reference sequence). The CDR3 is made up of 16 amino acids. CDR3 bases: TGTGCCAGCAGTCCGTCCGGAGTACTGGGGGCCAACGTCCTGACTTTC. This translates into CASSPSGVLGANVLTF.